This TCR beta chain was recorded in a study of cytomegalovirus exposure and HLA in healthy donors (dated by TCRdb to 2015 to 2018). Looking at the study overall: According to an earlier analysis of 550 to 750 of the donors, about 179 million T cells yielded 90 million to 140 million unique TCR beta sequences and about 300 Gb of sequence data. In an earlier analysis of 587 of the donors, high-throughput TCR beta sequencing was used to judge whether each TCR beta V gene segment behaved as functional or pseudogenic. Every discovery cohort repertoire had been produced on one sequencing platform. An early release covering approximately 600 HLA-typed donors comprised roughly 300 gigabases of sequencing data and tens of millions of unique TCR sequences. Alongside the repertoire data, information on donor age, sex, ethnicity and CMV serostatus was compiled. The aim of the study was to test whether cataloging public T cell receptors could identify signatures of past pathogen exposure. The number of typed donors differed by locus: about 629-630 for A, B, C, DRB1 and DQB1; some 500 for DQA1; 606 for DPA1; and some 430 for DPB1. HLA typing included class I and class II loci at four-digit resolution. On average, approximately 250,000 unique TCR beta nucleotide sequences were sequenced per donor among about 400 genotyped donors of the cohort, with 15% to 20% of those sequences being non-productive. Four or five DR-DQ haplotypes were treated as single units for association and clustering because of strong linkage in the cohort. Of the roughly 410 genotyped donors, roughly 76% were placed in the genetic ancestry cluster associated with self-reported Caucasian donors. Using immunosequencing, the study profiled T cell repertoires from about 610 subjects and related those repertoires to cytomegalovirus serostatus. In a later analysis, previously published TCR beta repertoires from more than 500 donors were re-analyzed and high-resolution HLA genotyping was added so that TCR occurrence patterns could be studied. In the later analysis, no new phenotypic data were used to find candidate immune exposures; instead, reliance was placed on TCR beta sequences and their occurrence across donors. Besides the first cohort of some 670 subjects, a separate validation cohort made up of over 95 different subjects was used. The study combined high-throughput TCR immunosequencing, statistical association of individual TCRs with disease status, and machine learning to predict cytomegalovirus infection status. A later genetic analysis used genome-wide SNP genotypes for about 55% of the 666 donors, treating that subset as a discovery cohort. The full study reports these points: According to a later analysis, parvovirus B19, influenza, CMV and Epstein-Barr virus appeared linked to several top co-occurrence clusters. According to a later analysis, TCR association rates differed among HLA loci, with DRB1 alleles showing the most associated TCRs and HLA-C alleles showing the fewest. Linkage disequilibrium might explain the correlated functional status among segregating V segments, but an unknown experimental factor could not be ruled out. In this cohort, only TCR beta chains were sequenced, and detectable features were limited by the absence of alpha or paired-chain data. A further reported finding was that TCR beta sequences accurately predicted the HLA-A and HLA-B alleles for most subjects in the first cohort. The sequencing pipeline was judged likely to have produced a cluster of highly shared sequence variants as a technical artifact. It was suggested by the authors that the approach could potentially be generalized to other disease states and immunological phenotypes. When HLA alleles, especially DR and DQ, strongly co-occurred, TCR associations were difficult to assign to individual alleles. HLA typing was unavailable for some donors at each locus, so association tests used only the typed subset. The earlier analysis of some 560 of the donors excluded fewer than 20 rarely observed V segments, including chromosome 9 orphons, because counts were too low. A total of fewer than 200 TCR beta chains were listed by the study as associated with cytomegalovirus. In vitro tests confirmed that a few of the cytomegalovirus-associated TCR beta chains recognize cytomegalovirus antigens. In a later genetic analysis, fewer N-insertions in productive TCRs were reported among donors in an Asian-associated ancestry cluster than the roughly 700-donor mean. A later analysis found that HLA-associated TCR beta chains were more clonally expanded and had lower generation probabilities than equally common non-associated chains. The classifier was reported to diagnose cytomegalovirus status with high specificity and sensitivity in both the original and validation cohorts. Sequencing depth was assumed to be roughly uniform across donors in the presence/absence analyses, though that assumption may not hold. Across donors, most TCR sequences were observed very rarely, whereas some public TCRs were present in many individuals. A later genetic analysis associated a missense DCLRE1C variant with V-gene and J-gene trimming of TCR beta chains, and an independent cohort replicated the association. In a later analysis, over 15,000 TCR beta sequences were associated with specific HLA alleles at a false discovery rate of 0.05. Most CMV-associated TCR beta chains appeared to be HLA-restricted in a later analysis, and the HLA associations seemed to be driven largely by CMV exposure. In an earlier analysis of several hundred of the donors, most TCR beta V segments were observed in productive rearrangements about 87% or about 30% of the time, broadly matching IMGT annotations. CMV serostatus was the only immune exposure information available for the cohort.

Libraries were built with the immunoSEQ multiplex PCR assay. The multiplex PCR relied on a mix of 60 forward primers for TCR Vbeta segments and 13 reverse primers for TCR Jbeta segments. The CDR3 region of rearranged TCR beta genes was amplified from genomic DNA by a multiplex PCR assay. Amplified TCR beta libraries were sequenced as 87-base-pair reads on the Illumina HiSeq System. The original pipeline was this. Across the 700 or so repertoires, a later analysis counted 80 million or so unique TCR beta chains, 9.5 million to 13 million of which were shared by at least two donors. A nearest-neighbor algorithm error-corrected the raw reads and collapsed the reads into unique sequences, merging closely related sequences to remove PCR and sequencing errors. CDR3 sequences were aligned to IMGT reference sequences to assign V, D and J gene segments. For a sequence to be retained, a match of at least six nucleotides was required to both a V gene segment and a J gene segment. A rearrangement was called productive if the CDR3 had no stop codons and remained in frame with V and J, and every other rearrangement was called non-productive. Following IMGT convention, CDR3 was defined as the stretch from the second conserved V-encoded cysteine up to the conserved J-encoded phenylalanine. Sequences without an unambiguous match to a single V gene segment were excluded from the earlier analysis of 500 to 700 of the donors. An earlier analysis of 587 of the donors classified V segments as functional when productive rearrangements were above 56.7% and as segregating when the standard deviation between donors was above 5%. A statistical classification framework was built for diagnosing cytomegalovirus status from the catalog of TCR beta chain sequences. In a later analysis, TCR nucleotide sequences were compared against IMGT/GENE-DB human TR gene sequences so that V and J genes could be assigned. The TCRdist pipeline was used in a later analysis to assign CDR3 sequences and most-parsimonious VDJ recombination scenarios. In a later analysis, each TCR beta chain was defined by its CDR3 amino acid sequence together with its V-gene family, and reads without a unique V-gene family were excluded. As a way to deal with suspected cross-contamination and a sequencing artifact, a later analysis dropped roughly 600 nucleotide sequences that were highly shared and had low generation probability. In a later analysis, a clonal expansion index for each public chain was calculated from normalized within-repertoire ranks of inferred template counts. In a later analysis, generation probabilities were computed with a VDJ recombination model fitted to out-of-frame rearrangements, and the resulting probabilities were checked against IGoR. A later analysis scored TCR-TCR, TCR-HLA and TCR-CMV co-occurrence with hypergeometric tests, applying a repertoire-size bias correction to TCR pairs. In a later analysis, false discovery rates were estimated by permuting HLA or CMV assignments 20 times. In a later analysis, co-occurring TCRs were grouped using DBSCAN, and TCRdist sequence similarity was added for clustering within HLA-allele-positive subsets. Repertoires with fewer than 30,000 or more than 120,000 public chains were left out of co-occurrence clustering, as were four to six repertoires with anomalous nucleotide sharing. TCRdb took this table from immuneACCESS and kept in-frame rearrangements with V and J called. Such tables lack part of the clones; where checked against another copy, unresolved V genes explain under half of the gap, and the rest is unexplained. The V and J calls and clone size are taken from that table; D and trimming were inferred from the DNA. Across this sample there are around 160,000 clones, with roughly 80% seen only once. About 3% of the sample goes to the ten largest clones.

Comments on this clone: Its antigen is unknown. No per-base quality is available; no much larger clone lies one base away.

In total, approximately 700 healthy bone marrow donors made up the cohort. At the time of sampling, all cohort members were nominally healthy, though unrecorded immune exposures were likely present. The donor tested CMV seropositive, placing the donor among the approximately 310 seropositive members of the cohort. A peripheral blood sample was collected from each donor, and TCR beta sequencing was performed on peripheral blood mononuclear cells. The Qiagen DNeasy Blood Extraction Kit was used to extract genomic DNA from the blood cell samples. This sequence originates from a man aged 35 to 55 in good health and CMV-seropositive. Sequencing input: PBMCs.

The CDR3 region has the sequence CSAGTGPEAFF. The DNA sequence follows: TGCAGTGCTGGGACAGGGCCTGAAGCTTTCTTT. The rearrangement joined TRBV20-1 to TRBJ1-1; 9 bases in the middle match TRBD1. V is cut back by 5 bases and J by 6 bases, with 1 base in the junction unmatched. Sequences DFQATT (CDR1) and SNEGSKA (CDR2) are obtained from the germline V gene (reference sequence). Including the terminal cysteine and phenylalanine, the CDR3 comprises 11 residues. This entry keeps only the CDR3 DNA: 33 bases, framed from base 1.